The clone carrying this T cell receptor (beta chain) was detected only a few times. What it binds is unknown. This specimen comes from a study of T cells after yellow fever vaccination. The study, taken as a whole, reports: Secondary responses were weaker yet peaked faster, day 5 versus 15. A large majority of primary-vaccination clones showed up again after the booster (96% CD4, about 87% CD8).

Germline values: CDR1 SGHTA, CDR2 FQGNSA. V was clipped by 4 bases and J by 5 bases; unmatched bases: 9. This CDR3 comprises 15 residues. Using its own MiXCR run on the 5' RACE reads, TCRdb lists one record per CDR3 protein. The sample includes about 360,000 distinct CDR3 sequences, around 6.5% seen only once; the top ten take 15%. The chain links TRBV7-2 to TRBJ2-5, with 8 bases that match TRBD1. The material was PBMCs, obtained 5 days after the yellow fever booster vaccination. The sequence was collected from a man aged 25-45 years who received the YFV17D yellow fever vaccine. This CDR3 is CASSWDRNLGETQYF. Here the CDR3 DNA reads TGTGCCAGCAGCTGGGACAGGAACCTCGGCGAGACCCAGTACTTC.